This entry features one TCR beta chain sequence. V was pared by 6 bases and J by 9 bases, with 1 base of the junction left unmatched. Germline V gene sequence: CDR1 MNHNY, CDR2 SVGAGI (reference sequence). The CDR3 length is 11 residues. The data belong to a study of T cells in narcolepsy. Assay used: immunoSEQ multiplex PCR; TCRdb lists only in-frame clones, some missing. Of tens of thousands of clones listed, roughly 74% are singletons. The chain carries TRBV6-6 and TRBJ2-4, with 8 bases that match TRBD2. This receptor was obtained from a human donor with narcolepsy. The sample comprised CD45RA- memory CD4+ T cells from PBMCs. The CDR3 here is CASSLAGIQYF. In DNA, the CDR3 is TGTGCCAGCAGCCTAGCGGGCATTCAGTACTTC.